Presented here are 8 T cell receptor beta chains from one specimen sequenced in a study (dated by TCRdb to about 2015). Library preparation was by multiplex PCR. Sequencing was carried out with an Ion Torrent PGM. For the approximately 23-patient analysis, adaptor-ligated barcode primers were used to amplify TRBV12-4/TRBJ1-2 clonotypes. In-frame beta chains were kept once TCRdb had trimmed the public reads at Q25 with fastp and called clones with MiXCR. One record per CDR3 amino acid sequence lists the most common genes and DNA. The sample data list over a thousand distinct CDR3 sequences, and around 4.2% of these were observed just once. The top ten constitute 57% of the sample. Sequenced sample: naive CD4+ T cells sorted from blood. Reading the label with the study, this specimen's cell subset or site is: naive CD4+ T cells, CD4+CD45RA+CD25-. The receptors come from a female donor with breast cancer.

This clonotype is labeled as medium-sized. The chain links TRBV12-3 or TRBV12-4 to TRBJ1-2; 7 bases are shared with TRBD1. With 5 bases clipped from V and 7 bases from J, the junction kept 13 bases outside the gene matches. This CDR3 is built from 15 residues. CDR3 sequence: CASSPYPDRRGGYTF. CDR3 bases: TGTGCCAGCAGTCCGTACCCGGACAGGAGGGGTGGCTACACCTTC.

V and J are TRBV12-3 or TRBV12-4 and TRBJ1-2; possible D gene TRBD1, 6 bases. V was clipped by 3 bases and J by 7 bases, with 18 bases between them. CDR3 length: 15 amino acids. DNA of the CDR3: TGTGCCAGCAGTTTTGGCCGGGCAGGGGTGTCTGGCTACACCTTC. Translated: CASSFGRAGVSGYTF.

This clonotype was counted many times. CDR3 residues: CASSLGGTGIYGYTF. CDR3 nucleotides: TGTGCCAGCAGTTTAGGTGGGACAGGGATTTATGGCTACACCTTC. This chain connects TRBV12-3 or TRBV12-4 to TRBJ1-2; 9 nucleotides match TRBD1. The V and J ends lost 1 base and 5 bases, in that order; junction bases with no gene match: 5. The CDR3 is 15 residues long.

By frequency in the sample, this clonotype is medium-sized. The chain recombines TRBV12-3 or TRBV12-4 with TRBJ1-2, with TRBD1 as a possible D gene (5 bases). The CDR3 spans 11 residues. V lost 5 bases to trimming and J lost 8 bases, with 9 bases between them. As DNA, the CDR3 is TGTGCCAGCAGTCGACAGTGGGGCTACACCTTC. Its protein is CASSRQWGYTF.

This clonotype was seen repeatedly, ten times or more. This chain joins TRBV12-3 or TRBV12-4 and TRBJ1-2; a possible D gene is TRBD1 (6 bases). The V end lost 6 bases, the J end lost 6 bases, and 23 bases lay between the germline ends. The CDR3 is 16 residues long. The CDR3 is CASSPNRVQRGNGYTF. The CDR3 DNA reads TGTGCCAGCAGCCCTAACAGGGTCCAAAGGGGCAATGGCTACACCTTC.

This clonotype appeared many times. The V gene is TRBV12-3 or TRBV12-4, the J gene TRBJ1-2, with 8 bases matching TRBD1. This CDR3 spans 13 amino acids. With 5 bases clipped from V and 7 bases from J, the junction kept 6 bases outside the gene matches. CDR3: CASSLDREGGYTF. The CDR3 DNA follows: TGTGCCAGCAGTCTGGACAGGGAAGGTGGCTACACCTTC.

This clonotype is medium-sized by share. The V gene is TRBV12-5, the J gene TRBJ1-2; unclear D gene. Looked up from germline, CDR1 is LGHNT and CDR2 is FRNRAP. The CDR3 runs to 15 residues. The V and J ends lost 1 base and 1 base respectively, with 10 bases between them. The CDR3 region is CASGLDAGLNYGYTF. CDR3 nucleotide sequence: TGTGCTAGTGGTTTGGATGCCGGACTTAACTATGGCTACACCTTC. Looking up the rest from reference TRBV12-5 and TRBJ1-2 gives the full variable domain: DARVTQTPRHKVTEMGQEVTMRCQPILGHNTVFWYRQTMMQGLELLAYFRNRAPLDDSGMPKDRFSAEMPDATLATLKIQPSEPRDSAVYFCASGLDAGLNYGYTFGSGTRLTVV.

This clonotype qualifies as medium-sized. The V call is TRBV12-3 or TRBV12-4, the J call TRBJ1-2; tentative D call: TRBD1 (6 bases). This CDR3 has 13 residues. Trimming took 2 bases from V and 4 from J, leaving 8 bases between them. CDR3 DNA: TGTGCCAGCAGTTTACGGACAGTCTATGGCTACACCTTC. Protein product: CASSLRTVYGYTF.